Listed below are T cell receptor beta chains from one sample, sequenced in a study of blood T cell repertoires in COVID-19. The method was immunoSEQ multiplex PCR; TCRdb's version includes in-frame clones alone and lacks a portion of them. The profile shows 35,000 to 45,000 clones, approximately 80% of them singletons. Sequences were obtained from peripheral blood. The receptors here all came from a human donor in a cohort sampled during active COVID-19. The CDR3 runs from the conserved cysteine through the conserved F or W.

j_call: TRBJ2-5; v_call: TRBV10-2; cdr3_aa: CASSESRPGGETQYF
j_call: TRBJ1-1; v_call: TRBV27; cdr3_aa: CASSPRDKRSEAFF
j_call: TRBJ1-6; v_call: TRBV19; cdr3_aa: CASSIRDRYNSPLHF
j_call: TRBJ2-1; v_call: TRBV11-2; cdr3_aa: CASSLVSGTSGSYNEQFF
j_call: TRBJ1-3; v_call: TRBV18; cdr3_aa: CASSPDRGNTIYF
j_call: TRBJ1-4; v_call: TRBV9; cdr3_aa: CASSPGTGEEKLFF
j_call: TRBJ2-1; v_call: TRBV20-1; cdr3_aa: CSAREVNEQFF
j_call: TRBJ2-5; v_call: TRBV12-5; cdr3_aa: CASGLATGRSGTQYF
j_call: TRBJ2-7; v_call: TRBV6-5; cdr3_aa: CASSSRGEQYF
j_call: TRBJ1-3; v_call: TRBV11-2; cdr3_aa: CASKGYRERNTIYF
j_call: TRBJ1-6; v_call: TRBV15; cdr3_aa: CATSDRGNSPLHF
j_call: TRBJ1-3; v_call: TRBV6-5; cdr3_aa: CASIDEGGNTIYF
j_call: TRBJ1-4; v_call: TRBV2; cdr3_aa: CASSTGPNEKLFF
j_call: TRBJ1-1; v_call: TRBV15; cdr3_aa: CATSRMDRVNTEAFF
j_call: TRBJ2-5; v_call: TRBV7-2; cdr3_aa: CASSLWGLAEETQYF
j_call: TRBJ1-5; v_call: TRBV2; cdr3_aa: CASSGPGGGGSNQPQHF
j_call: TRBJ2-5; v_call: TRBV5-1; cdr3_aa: CASSVMTTGVEETQYF
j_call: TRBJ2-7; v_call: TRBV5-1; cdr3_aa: CASSLAGGYYYEQYF
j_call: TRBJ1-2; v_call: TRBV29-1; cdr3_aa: CSVVEAAEDGYTF
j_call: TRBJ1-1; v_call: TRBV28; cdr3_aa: CASTPGQPNTEAFF
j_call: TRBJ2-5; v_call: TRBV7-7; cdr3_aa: CASSSNSGGQETQYF
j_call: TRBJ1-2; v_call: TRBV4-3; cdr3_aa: CASSQSWGTGLGYGYTF
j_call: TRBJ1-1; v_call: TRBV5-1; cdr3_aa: CASSLRGGTEAFF
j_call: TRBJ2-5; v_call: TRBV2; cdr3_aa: CASSLEVGETQYF
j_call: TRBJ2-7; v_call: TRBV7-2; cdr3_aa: CASSLAGQGFYEQYF
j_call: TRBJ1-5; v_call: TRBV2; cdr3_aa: CASSEDAAQHF
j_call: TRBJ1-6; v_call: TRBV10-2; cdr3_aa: CASSLQELNNSPLHF
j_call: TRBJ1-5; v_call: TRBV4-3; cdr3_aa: CASSQDVSQPQHF
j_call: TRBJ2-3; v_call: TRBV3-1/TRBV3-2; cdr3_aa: CASSQEARGAPPDTQYF
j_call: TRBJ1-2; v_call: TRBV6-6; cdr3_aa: CASSYATRNYGYTF
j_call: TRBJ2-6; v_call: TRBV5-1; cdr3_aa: CASSLGDSFGANVLTF
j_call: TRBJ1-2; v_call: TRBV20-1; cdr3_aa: CSASGRRQYGYTF
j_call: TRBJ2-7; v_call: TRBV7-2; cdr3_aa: CASSLEAGGRYEQYF
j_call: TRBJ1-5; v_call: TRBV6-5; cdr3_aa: CASSPDSHQPQHF
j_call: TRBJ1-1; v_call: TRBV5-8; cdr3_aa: CASTTDQQTEAFF
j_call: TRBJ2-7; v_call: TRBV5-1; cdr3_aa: CASSPWTGDYEQYF
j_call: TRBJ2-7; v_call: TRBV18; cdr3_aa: CASSQPGLGTYEQYF
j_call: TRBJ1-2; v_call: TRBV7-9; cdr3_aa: CASSPDYGYTF
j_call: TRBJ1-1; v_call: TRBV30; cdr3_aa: CAWSVGSRTGRRAFF
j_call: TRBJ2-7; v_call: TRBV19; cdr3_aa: CASSRGQRTYEQYF
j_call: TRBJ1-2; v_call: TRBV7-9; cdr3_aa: CASSSATGNYGYTF
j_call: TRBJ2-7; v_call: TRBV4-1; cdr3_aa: CASSQDNRGEQYF
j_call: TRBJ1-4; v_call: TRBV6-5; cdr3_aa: CASRGAVKEKLFF
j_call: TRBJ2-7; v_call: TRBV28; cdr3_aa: CASSHLAGATPQYF
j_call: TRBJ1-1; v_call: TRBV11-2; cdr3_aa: CASSPWTENTEAFF
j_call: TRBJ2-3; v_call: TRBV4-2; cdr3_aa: CASSQSAGTTDTQYF
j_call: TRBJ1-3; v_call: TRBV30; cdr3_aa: CAWSTLMDGNTIYF
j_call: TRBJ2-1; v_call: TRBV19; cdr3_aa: CASSTSGGFNEQFF
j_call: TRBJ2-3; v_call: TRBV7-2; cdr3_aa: CASSDTSGPDTQYF
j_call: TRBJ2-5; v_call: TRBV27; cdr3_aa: CASSLNRGDQTQYF
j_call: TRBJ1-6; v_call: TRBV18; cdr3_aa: CASSPSMNLVRSPLHF
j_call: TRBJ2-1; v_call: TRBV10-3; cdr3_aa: CAIRSAGSSYNEQFF
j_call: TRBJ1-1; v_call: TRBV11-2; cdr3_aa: CASSLAASGTEAFF
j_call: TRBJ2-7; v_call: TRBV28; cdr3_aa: CASSPRRAYSYEQYF
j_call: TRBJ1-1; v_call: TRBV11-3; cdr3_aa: CASSLGQRNTEAFF
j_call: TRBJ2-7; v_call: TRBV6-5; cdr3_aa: CASSTSSYEQYF